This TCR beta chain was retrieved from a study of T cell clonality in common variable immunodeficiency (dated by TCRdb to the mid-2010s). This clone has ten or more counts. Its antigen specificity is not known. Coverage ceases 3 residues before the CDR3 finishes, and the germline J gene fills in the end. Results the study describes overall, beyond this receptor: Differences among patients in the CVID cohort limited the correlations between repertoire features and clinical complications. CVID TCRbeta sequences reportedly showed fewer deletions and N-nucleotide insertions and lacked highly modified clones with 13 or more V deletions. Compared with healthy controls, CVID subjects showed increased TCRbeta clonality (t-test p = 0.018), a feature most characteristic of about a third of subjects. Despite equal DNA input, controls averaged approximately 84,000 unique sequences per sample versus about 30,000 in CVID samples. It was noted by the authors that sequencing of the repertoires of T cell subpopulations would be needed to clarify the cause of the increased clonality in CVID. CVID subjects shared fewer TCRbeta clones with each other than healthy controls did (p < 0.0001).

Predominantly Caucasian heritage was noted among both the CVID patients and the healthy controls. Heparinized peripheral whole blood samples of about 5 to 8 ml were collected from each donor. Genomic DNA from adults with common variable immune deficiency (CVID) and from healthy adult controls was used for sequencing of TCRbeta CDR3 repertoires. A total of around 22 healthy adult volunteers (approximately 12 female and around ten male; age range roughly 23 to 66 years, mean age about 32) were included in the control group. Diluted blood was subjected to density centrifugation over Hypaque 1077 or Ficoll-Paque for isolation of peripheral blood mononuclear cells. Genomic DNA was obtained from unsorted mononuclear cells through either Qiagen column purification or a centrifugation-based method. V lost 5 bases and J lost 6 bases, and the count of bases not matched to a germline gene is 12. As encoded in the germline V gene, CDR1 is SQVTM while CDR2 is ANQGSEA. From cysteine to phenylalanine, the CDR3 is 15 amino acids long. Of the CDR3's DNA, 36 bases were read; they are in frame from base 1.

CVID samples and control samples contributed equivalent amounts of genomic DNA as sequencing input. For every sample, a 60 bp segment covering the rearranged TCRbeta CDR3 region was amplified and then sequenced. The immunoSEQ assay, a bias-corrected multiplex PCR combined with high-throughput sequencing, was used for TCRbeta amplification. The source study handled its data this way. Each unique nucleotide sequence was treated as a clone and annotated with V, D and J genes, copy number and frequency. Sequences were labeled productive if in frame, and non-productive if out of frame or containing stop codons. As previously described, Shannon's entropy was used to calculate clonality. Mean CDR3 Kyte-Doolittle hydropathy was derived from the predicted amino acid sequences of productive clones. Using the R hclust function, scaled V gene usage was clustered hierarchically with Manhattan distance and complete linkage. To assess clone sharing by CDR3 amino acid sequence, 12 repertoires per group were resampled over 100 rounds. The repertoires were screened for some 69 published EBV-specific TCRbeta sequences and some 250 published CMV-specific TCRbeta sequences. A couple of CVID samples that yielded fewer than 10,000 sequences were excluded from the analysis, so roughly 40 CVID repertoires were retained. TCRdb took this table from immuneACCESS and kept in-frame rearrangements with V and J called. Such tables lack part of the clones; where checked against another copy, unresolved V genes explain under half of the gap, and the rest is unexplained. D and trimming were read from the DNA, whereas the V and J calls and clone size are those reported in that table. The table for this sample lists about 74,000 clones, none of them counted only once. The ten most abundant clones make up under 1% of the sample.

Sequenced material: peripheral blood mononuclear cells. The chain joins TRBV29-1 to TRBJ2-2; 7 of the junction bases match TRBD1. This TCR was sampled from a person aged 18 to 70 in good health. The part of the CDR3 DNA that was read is TGCAGCGTTAAAAACAGGGGCGCGGCGGCCGGGGAG. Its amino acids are CSVKNRGAAAGE. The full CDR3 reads CSVKNRGAAAGELFF.